The 9 T cell receptor beta chains reported below all come from one sample, sequenced in a study of molecular identifiers for immune sequencing clone quantification. TCRdb re-called the PCR reads through MiXCR, storing one row per CDR3 protein. This sample has hundreds of thousands of distinct CDR3 sequences, with 25% found just once. The specimen was naive CD8+ T cells from blood, with Jurkat cell RNA spiked in. This sample's subset: FACS-sorted CD8+CD4-CCR7+CD45RA+ naive T cells. Every receptor here comes from a human donor in good health. Some libraries in this study had Jurkat cell RNA spiked in.

A word on this clonotype: A much larger clone differs from this one at a single base, so this may be a read error. CDR3 region: CASSLWLAGSTNTQYF. The CDR3 coding sequence is TGTGCCAGCAGCTTGTGGTTAGCGGGAAGCACAAATACGCAGTATTTT. The V and J genes are TRBV5-6 and TRBJ2-3, with 8 nucleotides matching TRBD2. The length of the CDR3 is 16 residues. Per the germline V gene, CDR1 is SGHDT and CDR2 is YYEEEE. Full variable domain (missing parts from reference TRBV5-6 and TRBJ2-3): DAGVTQSPTHLIKTRGQQVTLRCSPKSGHDTVSWYQQALGQGPQFIFQYYEEEERQRGNFPDRFSGHQFPNYSSELNVNALLLGDSALYLCASSLWLAGSTNTQYFGPGTRLTVL.

A remark on this clonotype: A read error may be the cause here, since a much bigger clone is one base away. The J gene is TRBJ1-1, the V gene TRBV28, with TRBD1 matching over 8 bases. Per the germline V gene, CDR1 is MDHEN and CDR2 is SYDVKM. This CDR3 region has 16 residues. V lost 3 bases, J lost 0 bases, and 6 bases stayed unmatched. Written as DNA, the CDR3 is TGTGCCAGCAGTTTCAGACAGGGGATCATGAACACTGAAGCTTTCTTT. Translation gives CASSFRQGIMNTEAFF.

In the case of this clonotype: This may arise from a read error, as a much more abundant clone is one base away. The rearrangement uses TRBV3-1 and TRBJ1-1, with D unclear. The ends were cut back, 10 bases at V and 7 bases at J, with 13 bases in the middle. This CDR3 spans 11 amino acids. Germline V gene data show CDR1 as LGHDT and CDR2 as YNNKEL (reference sequence). The CDR3 region is CATFTGIEAFF. As DNA, the CDR3 is TGTGCCACCTTTACGGGAATTGAAGCTTTCTTT.

A remark on this clonotype: A much larger clone sits a single nucleotide away, making a read error possible. The chain combines TRBV5-5 with TRBJ2-3; D gene uncertain. This CDR3 has 16 amino acids. CDR1 SGHKS and CDR2 YYEKEE come from the germline V gene (reference sequence). The CDR3 DNA is TGTGTCAGCAGCTCGCAGCCGCCTACTAGCACAGATACGCAGTATTTT. It codes for CVSSSQPPTSTDTQYF.

With regard to this clonotype: Since a much larger clone is just one base distant, this may be a read error. J is TRBJ1-3 and V is TRBV4-3; D unclear. CDR3 length: 14 amino acids. Trimming left V 1 base short and J 8 bases short, with 12 bases between. The germline V gene has CDR1 LGHNA and CDR2 YSLEER. The CDR3 loop is CASSQVGLNYTIYF. The DNA for the CDR3 is TGCGCCAGCAGCCAAGTTGGACTGAACTACACCATATATTTT.

This clonotype has a handful of counts. The genes are TRBV6-5 and TRBJ2-1, with 9 bases aligning to TRBD1. Per germline, CDR1 MNHEY and CDR2 SVGAGI. CDR3 length equals 16 residues. Germline trimming cut 10 bases from V and 9 bases from J; bases unmatched to any gene: 19. Here the CDR3 reads CATRRVGYRGPGEQFF. The CDR3 DNA reads TGTGCCACCAGAAGGGTGGGTTACAGGGGGCCTGGTGAGCAGTTCTTC.

A remark on this clonotype: A single base separates this from a much larger clone, so it may be a read error. V usage is TRBV29-1 and J usage is TRBJ1-1; weak D call: TRBD1 (6 bases). Trimming removed 6 bases from V and 11 bases from J, with 19 bases in between. Germline-derived CDR1 and CDR2 are SQVTM and ANQGSEA. CDR3 length: 12 amino acids. The CDR3 region has the DNA TGCAGCGTGGAAATGGGGGCAGGTGACGCTTTCTTT. Translation: CSVEMGAGDAFF.

The V call is TRBV19, the J call TRBJ2-7, with 8 bases aligning to TRBD1. The junction had 17 bases not matched to a gene; V was cut back by 5 bases and J by 2 bases. This CDR3 is 18 amino acids long. Germline values: CDR1 LNHDA, CDR2 SQIVND (reference sequence). The chain's CDR3 is CASSFGTGKIGGPYEQYF. CDR3 DNA: TGTGCCAGTAGTTTCGGGACAGGCAAAATTGGTGGGCCCTACGAGCAGTACTTC.

The chain recombines TRBV3-1 with TRBJ2-1; D is uncertain. V was shortened by 0 bases and J by 4 bases, with 10 bases between the two germline ends. Looked up from germline, CDR1 is LGHDT and CDR2 is YNNKEL (reference sequence). The CDR3 consists of 15 residues. The CDR3 region has the DNA TGTGCCAGCAGCCAAGAAGACGTGGGGTACAATGAGCAGTTCTTC. This gives the protein CASSQEDVGYNEQFF.